This paragraph covers one TCR beta chain sequence. This record belongs to a study of T cell changes during pregnancy in multiple sclerosis. Germline V CDR1 and CDR2: SGHVS, FNYEAQ. V lost 2 bases and J lost 5; bases outside the gene matches: 13. This CDR3 contains 17 residues. The repertoire was sequenced with immunoSEQ multiplex PCR; TCRdb's copy has only in-frame clones and lacks some. The sample yields about 60,000 clones, 85% to 95% seen once. The gene calls are TRBV7-6 and TRBJ1-1; 8 nucleotides align to TRBD1. The specimen was peripheral blood, collected in the first trimester of pregnancy. The receptor's source is a female donor with multiple sclerosis, enrolled in a pregnancy study. CDR3 sequence reads: CASSLMRTGRLGTEAFF. The CDR3 DNA is TGTGCCAGCAGCTTAATGAGGACAGGGCGACTTGGAACTGAAGCTTTCTTT.